This T cell receptor (beta chain) was found in a study of T cell changes during pregnancy in multiple sclerosis. This CDR3 region has 15 residues. Trimming shortened V by 3 bases and J by 0 bases, and 8 bases separated the two germline ends. The germline CDR1 and CDR2 sequences are MRHNA and SNTAGT. Only in-frame clones appear in the TCRdb table, and some are missing; sequencing was by immunoSEQ multiplex PCR. The repertoire consists of some 30,000 clones, with roughly 87% occurring once and the leading ten covering 6% to 8%. The sequence came from a female donor with multiple sclerosis, enrolled in a pregnancy study. The starting material was CD8+ T cells from peripheral blood mononuclear cells, obtained in the second trimester of pregnancy. The gene calls are TRBV6-4 and TRBJ2-2; D unclear. CDR3 sequence reads: CASSESGSNTGELFF. DNA of the CDR3: TGTGCCAGCAGTGAGAGTGGTTCGAACACCGGGGAGCTGTTTTTT.